Listed below are T cell receptor beta chains from one sample, sequenced in a study of T cells in localized non-small cell lung cancer. Measured with immunoSEQ multiplex PCR; TCRdb has only the in-frame clones, and not every one. The repertoire holds around 50,000 clones, with about nine tenths as singletons. The sequencing used peripheral blood, collected before any cancer treatment. Receptor source: a male donor at least 60 years old with stage III squamous cell lung carcinoma. CDR3s include the opening cysteine and the closing phenylalanine or tryptophan. Fields, in order: J gene, clone size, D gene, V gene, CDR3 protein, CDR3 DNA. The D gene is left open where the match is weak. Not every row has a clone size; where given, it reads once, few, many or a size class.

J gene: TRBJ1-4; clone size: -; D gene: -; V gene: TRBV2; CDR3 protein: CASHSGPTANEKLFF; CDR3 DNA: TGTGCCAGCCACTCTGGCCCAACGGCCAATGAAAAACTGTTTTTT
J gene: TRBJ2-2; clone size: -; D gene: -; V gene: TRBV11-2; CDR3 protein: CASSRRGNTGELFF; CDR3 DNA: TGTGCCAGCAGCCGGCGGGGGAACACCGGGGAGCTGTTTTTT
J gene: TRBJ1-2; clone size: -; D gene: -; V gene: TRBV2; CDR3 protein: CASSVAGYYGYTF; CDR3 DNA: TGTGCCAGCAGTGTGGCAGGTTACTATGGCTACACCTTC
J gene: TRBJ1-5; clone size: -; D gene: -; V gene: TRBV30; CDR3 protein: CAWSVSLRQPQHF; CDR3 DNA: TGTGCCTGGAGTGTAAGTCTCAGGCAGCCCCAGCATTTT
J gene: TRBJ1-4; clone size: -; D gene: -; V gene: TRBV15; CDR3 protein: CATSRAAEDHLFF; CDR3 DNA: TGTGCCACCAGCAGAGCGGCGGAGGACCATCTCTTTTTT
J gene: TRBJ1-4; clone size: -; D gene: -; V gene: TRBV2; CDR3 protein: CASSVPGTGRGKLFF; CDR3 DNA: TGTGCCAGCAGTGTTCCCGGGACTGGGCGAGGAAAACTGTTTTTT
J gene: TRBJ1-2; clone size: -; D gene: -; V gene: TRBV4-2; CDR3 protein: CASSQDPPGSGGYTF; CDR3 DNA: TGTGCCAGCAGCCAAGATCCCCCAGGGTCGGGCGGCTACACCTTC
J gene: TRBJ2-7; clone size: -; D gene: TRBD2; V gene: TRBV9; CDR3 protein: CASSVSPGLEHEQYF; CDR3 DNA: TGTGCCAGCAGCGTCAGTCCGGGACTAGAACACGAGCAGTACTTC
J gene: TRBJ1-1; clone size: -; D gene: -; V gene: TRBV7-8; CDR3 protein: CASRPLVGAGEAFF; CDR3 DNA: TGTGCCAGCCGCCCCTTGGTGGGGGCAGGTGAAGCTTTCTTT
J gene: TRBJ1-2; clone size: -; D gene: -; V gene: TRBV20-1; CDR3 protein: CSASLYGYTF; CDR3 DNA: TGCAGTGCTAGCCTTTATGGCTACACCTTC
J gene: TRBJ2-7; clone size: -; D gene: -; V gene: TRBV5-1; CDR3 protein: CASSLAAEPYEQYF; CDR3 DNA: TGCGCCAGCAGCTTAGCGGCCGAGCCCTACGAGCAGTACTTC
J gene: TRBJ1-2; clone size: -; D gene: -; V gene: TRBV25-1; CDR3 protein: CASSEYVGYGYTF; CDR3 DNA: TGTGCCAGCAGTGAATACGTAGGCTATGGCTACACCTTC
J gene: TRBJ2-3; clone size: -; D gene: -; V gene: TRBV19; CDR3 protein: CASSSPDGTDTQYF; CDR3 DNA: TGTGCCAGTAGTAGCCCAGACGGCACAGATACGCAGTATTTT
J gene: TRBJ1-2; clone size: -; D gene: -; V gene: TRBV28; CDR3 protein: CASSLLTGGMSYGYTF; CDR3 DNA: TGTGCCAGCAGTTTATTAACGGGGGGGATGAGCTATGGCTACACCTTC
J gene: TRBJ1-6; clone size: -; D gene: -; V gene: TRBV10-3; CDR3 protein: CAISDVQSNSPLHF; CDR3 DNA: TGTGCCATCAGTGACGTCCAGAGTAATTCACCCCTCCACTTT
J gene: TRBJ1-3; clone size: -; D gene: -; V gene: TRBV27; CDR3 protein: CASSVSAGGQGGGNTIYF; CDR3 DNA: TGTGCCAGCAGTGTCTCGGCGGGTGGGCAGGGTGGTGGAAACACCATATATTTT
J gene: TRBJ1-2; clone size: -; D gene: TRBD1; V gene: TRBV10-3; CDR3 protein: CAISEHRGYGYTF; CDR3 DNA: TGTGCCATCAGTGAACACAGGGGATATGGCTACACCTTC
J gene: TRBJ2-5; clone size: -; D gene: -; V gene: TRBV10-3; CDR3 protein: CAITEDRSVETQYF; CDR3 DNA: TGTGCCATCACCGAAGACAGGTCCGTAGAGACCCAGTACTTC
J gene: TRBJ2-1; clone size: -; D gene: -; V gene: TRBV11-3; CDR3 protein: CASSTRGGNNEQFF; CDR3 DNA: TGTGCCAGCAGCACCCGAGGTGGTAATAATGAGCAGTTCTTC
J gene: TRBJ2-2; clone size: -; D gene: -; V gene: TRBV12-5; CDR3 protein: CASGLVPAGELFF; CDR3 DNA: TGTGCTAGTGGTTTGGTACCGGCCGGGGAGCTGTTTTTT
J gene: TRBJ2-5; clone size: -; D gene: -; V gene: TRBV5-1; CDR3 protein: CASSPQGFGETQYF; CDR3 DNA: TGCGCCAGCAGCCCCCAGGGTTTTGGGGAGACCCAGTACTTC
J gene: TRBJ2-1; clone size: -; D gene: TRBD2; V gene: TRBV7-9; CDR3 protein: CASSPSGGAGEQFF; CDR3 DNA: TGTGCCAGCAGCCCTAGCGGGGGGGCAGGTGAGCAGTTCTTC
J gene: TRBJ2-5; clone size: -; D gene: TRBD2; V gene: TRBV7-2; CDR3 protein: CASSLWGRASETQYF; CDR3 DNA: TGTGCCAGCAGCTTATGGGGGAGGGCCTCAGAGACCCAGTACTTC
J gene: TRBJ2-5; clone size: -; D gene: -; V gene: TRBV5-4; CDR3 protein: CASSPEVAQETQYF; CDR3 DNA: TGTGCCAGCTCCCCGGAGGTAGCCCAAGAGACCCAGTACTTC
J gene: TRBJ2-3; clone size: -; D gene: -; V gene: TRBV7-3; CDR3 protein: CASSWGTGDTQYF; CDR3 DNA: TGTGCCAGCAGCTGGGGCACCGGAGATACGCAGTATTTT
J gene: TRBJ1-1; clone size: -; D gene: -; V gene: TRBV18; CDR3 protein: CASSPIGGTEAFF; CDR3 DNA: TGTGCCAGCTCACCAATAGGTGGCACTGAAGCTTTCTTT
J gene: TRBJ2-6; clone size: -; D gene: -; V gene: TRBV2; CDR3 protein: CASRYRISGANVLTF; CDR3 DNA: TGTGCCAGCAGGTACAGGATCTCTGGGGCCAACGTCCTGACTTTC
J gene: TRBJ2-3; clone size: once; D gene: -; V gene: TRBV2; CDR3 protein: CASMGPGADTQYF; CDR3 DNA: TGTGCCAGCATGGGCCCGGGGGCAGATACGCAGTATTTT
J gene: TRBJ2-7; clone size: -; D gene: -; V gene: TRBV7-9; CDR3 protein: CASSSSLDRYF; CDR3 DNA: TGTGCCAGCAGCTCTTCCCTGGACAGGTACTTC
J gene: TRBJ2-7; clone size: -; D gene: -; V gene: TRBV6-5; CDR3 protein: CASSYSTVGSYEQYF; CDR3 DNA: TGTGCCAGCAGTTACTCGACGGTCGGGTCCTACGAGCAGTACTTC
J gene: TRBJ1-1; clone size: -; D gene: -; V gene: TRBV7-2; CDR3 protein: CASSRTQVNTEAFF; CDR3 DNA: TGTGCCAGCAGCCGTACACAGGTGAACACTGAAGCTTTCTTT
J gene: TRBJ2-1; clone size: -; D gene: -; V gene: TRBV6-1; CDR3 protein: CASIRVGSSYNEQFF; CDR3 DNA: TGTGCCAGCATTCGGGTCGGGAGCTCCTACAATGAGCAGTTCTTC
J gene: TRBJ2-3; clone size: -; D gene: -; V gene: TRBV11-2; CDR3 protein: CATGSRGPGDTQYF; CDR3 DNA: TGTGCCACCGGAAGCCGGGGGCCGGGGGATACGCAGTATTTT
J gene: TRBJ2-1; clone size: -; D gene: TRBD2; V gene: TRBV7-9; CDR3 protein: CASSFRTSGSVDEQFF; CDR3 DNA: TGTGCCAGCAGCTTCCGGACTAGCGGGAGTGTCGATGAGCAGTTCTTC
J gene: TRBJ2-2; clone size: -; D gene: -; V gene: TRBV9; CDR3 protein: CASSPSSSNTGELFF; CDR3 DNA: TGTGCCAGCAGCCCCTCCTCTAGTAACACCGGGGAGCTGTTTTTT
J gene: TRBJ2-1; clone size: -; D gene: -; V gene: TRBV19; CDR3 protein: CASRPDAAQSYNEQFF; CDR3 DNA: TGTGCCAGTAGACCCGACGCCGCGCAATCCTACAATGAGCAGTTCTTC
J gene: TRBJ2-3; clone size: -; D gene: -; V gene: TRBV7-2; CDR3 protein: CASSFYTDTQYF; CDR3 DNA: TGTGCCAGCAGCTTCTACACAGATACGCAGTATTTT
J gene: TRBJ2-7; clone size: -; D gene: -; V gene: TRBV15; CDR3 protein: CATSSGQSYEQYF; CDR3 DNA: TGTGCCACCAGCTCAGGACAGTCCTACGAGCAGTACTTC